This TCR beta chain was captured in a study of blood T cell repertoires in COVID-19. Trimming pared 3 bases from V and 2 bases from J, leaving 13 bases between. The length of the CDR3 is 15 residues. Germline V gene sequence: CDR1 MDHEN, CDR2 SYDVKM. Produced via immunoSEQ multiplex PCR; TCRdb's table is partial and in-frame only. Among tens of thousands of clones, more than 85% were seen once, and the ten largest hold roughly 5%. Sequenced sample: peripheral blood. This receptor was obtained from an older woman with active COVID-19. This chain links TRBV28 with TRBJ1-2, with D possibly matching TRBD1 (6 bases). The CDR3 region is CASSFAYRANYGYTF. Here the CDR3 DNA reads TGTGCCAGCAGTTTCGCCTACAGGGCAAACTATGGCTACACCTTC.